This TCR beta chain was documented in a study of metastatic and nonmetastatic thyroid tumors. Whole-study results and caveats: In blood and tumor, TCR beta diversity was reportedly significantly higher in malignant thyroid tumors than in benign nodules.

This clone was seen a handful of times. The antigen remains unidentified. Patients underwent thyroid surgery, and none had received any treatment before it. As handled by the study authors: Between-group CDR3 differences, defined by clinicopathological status, yielded a distant-metastasis classifier for papillary thyroid cancer. TCRdb re-analyzed the PCR reads through MiXCR. TCRdb, not the original authors, processed these V and J calls. The sample includes 34,000 or so clones, 15% to 20% of them seen just once. The CDR3 runs 13 residues. V was clipped by 2 bases and J by 1 base, with 5 bases between them. The V gene's germline CDR1 is LNHDA and CDR2 SQIVND (reference sequence).

The rearrangement uses TRBV19 and TRBJ1-1; no reliable D call. Specimen: blood. This clonotype was sampled from a female donor with papillary thyroid cancer or a benign thyroid nodule (not recorded which). Some clones in this sample may be carry-over from other donors' samples. The CDR3 region has the DNA TGTGCCAGTAGTATAAACCGGAACACTGAAGCTTTCTTT. Translating it yields CASSINRNTEAFF.